This TCR beta chain was sequenced for a study of spatial heterogeneity in lung cancer. This clonotype was counted ten times or more. Antigen specificity is unknown. TCRdb reprocessed the 5' RACE reads via MiXCR and lists one record per CDR3 protein. The repertoire holds about 27,000 distinct CDR3 sequences, 7.1% seen once, with approximately 23% in the top ten. Notes on the study in general: In tumors, expanded intratumoral alpha and beta TCR counts tracked mutation counts.

Noted time point: sample taken at primary tumor resection. The donor group consisted of roughly 76 patients who had untreated, early-stage non-small cell lung cancer. The CDR3 has 16 amino acids. Trimming removed 5 bases at V and 7 bases at J, with 23 bases between. The germline V gene has CDR1 MNHNS and CDR2 SASEGT. This TCR derives from a male donor with early-stage non-small cell lung cancer. This sequence joins TRBV6-1 and TRBJ1-2, with D tentatively TRBD1 (5 bases). Sequences were derived from lung tumor tissue, sampled at surgery. The CDR3 DNA sequence: TGTGCCAGCAGTCTGGGTCCCGGGACCGTCTCGGGTGGCTACACCTTC. Encoded protein: CASSLGPGTVSGGYTF.